The 27 T cell receptor beta chains below all came from one sample that was sequenced in a study of blood T cell repertoires in COVID-19. Produced via immunoSEQ multiplex PCR; TCRdb's table is partial and in-frame only. The sample holds under 250,000 clones, about 87% seen once. The material sequenced was peripheral blood. The receptors come from a woman in her seventies with active or convalescent COVID-19.

V and J are TRBV3-1 (or the pseudogene TRBV3-2) and TRBJ2-3, with a possible D match to TRBD2 (5 bases). The CDR3 contains 16 residues. Germline V lookup: CDR1 LGHDT, CDR2 YNNKEL (reference sequence). V was pared by 3 bases and J by 8 bases, with 21 bases between. The CDR3 spells CASSHVQRSSGGTQYF. CDR3 nucleotide sequence: TGTGCCAGCAGCCATGTTCAGCGGTCCTCCGGAGGTACGCAGTATTTT.

The chain joins TRBV2 to TRBJ1-2; 7 positions match TRBD1. Per the germline V gene, CDR1 is SNHLY and CDR2 is FYNNEI. The V segment lost 5 bases and the J segment 6 bases; nucleotides outside the gene matches: 6. The CDR3 is made up of 13 amino acids. CDR3 in amino acids: CASSPDRRNGYTF. CDR3 DNA: TGTGCCAGCAGTCCGGACAGGCGGAATGGCTACACCTTC.

V is TRBV7-9 and J is TRBJ1-3, with D perhaps TRBD1 (5 bases). The CDR3 spans 14 residues. In germline, CDR1 is SEHNR, CDR2 FQNEAQ (reference sequence). The V gene lost 5 bases and the J gene lost 9 bases, with 17 bases spanning the gap. CDR3 nucleotide sequence: TGTGCCAGCAGCCCTGGGACGGCCGGGGGCACCATATATTTT. Translation: CASSPGTAGGTIYF.

The rearrangement joins TRBV7-3 to TRBJ2-3; the D gene is possibly TRBD2 (6 bases). Germline V CDR1 and CDR2: SGHTA, FQGTGA. This CDR3 spans 15 amino acids. With 5 bases removed from V and 1 base from J, the gap between germline ends came to 13 bases. CDR3 region: CASSQIGGGTDTQYF. The CDR3, as DNA: TGTGCCAGCAGCCAAATCGGGGGTGGCACAGATACGCAGTATTTT. Supplemented by reference TRBV7-3 and TRBJ2-3, the full variable domain reads GAGVSQTPSNKVTEKGKYVELRCDPISGHTALYWYRQSLGQGPEFLIYFQGTGAADDSGLPNDRFFAVRPEGSVSTLKIQRTERGDSAVYLCASSQIGGGTDTQYFGPGTRLTVL.

V is TRBV2 and J is TRBJ1-1; D not resolved. V lost 5 bases and J lost 1, with 11 bases in between. CDR3 length: 14 residues. From germline, CDR1 is SNHLY and CDR2 FYNNEI. The CDR3 coding sequence is TGTGCCAGCAGTCCCACGGGTTGGAACACTGAAGCTTTCTTT. Protein sequence: CASSPTGWNTEAFF.

V and J are TRBV6-5 and TRBJ2-7, with D perhaps matching TRBD2 (6 bases). The V end lost 7 bases, the J end lost 5 bases, and 15 bases lay between the germline ends. Germline V lookup: CDR1 MNHEY, CDR2 SVGAGI. The length of the CDR3 is 13 residues. In DNA form, the CDR3 reads TGTGCCAGCACGGGAGTGAGGGCTCACGAGCAGTACTTC. This translates into CASTGVRAHEQYF.

This chain uses TRBV6-1 with TRBJ1-2; perhaps TRBD1 as D (5 bases). V shed 3 bases and J shed 0 bases, with 11 bases lying between them. CDR1 and CDR2 from the germline V gene are MNHNS and SASEGT. This CDR3 is built from 15 residues. CDR3 sequence: CASSEVGVANYGYTF. The CDR3 DNA is TGTGCCAGCAGTGAGGTAGGGGTAGCTAACTATGGCTACACCTTC.

The chain has TRBV19 and TRBJ2-3, with D possibly being TRBD2 (6 bases). V was clipped by 8 bases and J by 3 bases, with 15 bases between them. Germline V gives CDR1 LNHDA, CDR2 SQIVND (reference sequence). This CDR3 is 14 amino acids long. CDR3 sequence (DNA): TGTGCCAGTTCCACCGGGACTGGGACAGATACGCAGTATTTT. It translates to CASSTGTGTDTQYF.

The V and J genes are TRBV6-6 and TRBJ1-5; D perhaps matches TRBD1 (5 bases). There are 15 residues in the CDR3. V lost 5 bases to trimming and J lost 0 bases, with 11 bases between them. Germline V gene data show CDR1 as MNHNY and CDR2 as SVGAGI (reference sequence). The CDR3 reads CASSSRRDSNQPQHF. The CDR3 nucleotides are TGTGCCAGCAGTAGCCGCAGGGATAGCAATCAGCCCCAGCATTTT.

The chain recombines TRBV5-6 with TRBJ2-3; D is unclear. The CDR3 loop spans 15 amino acids. The germline V gene encodes CDR1 SGHDT and CDR2 YYEEEE. V gave up 0 bases and J gave up 3 bases, with 11 bases separating them. For the CDR3, the DNA is TGTGCCAGCAGCTTGGCCGGGTATGCAACAGATACGCAGTATTTT. Protein sequence: CASSLAGYATDTQYF.

The V call is TRBV5-4, the J call TRBJ2-5; D not certain. This CDR3 is 14 amino acids long. Germline V gene data show CDR1 as SGHNT and CDR2 as YYREEE (reference sequence). V was clipped by 0 bases and J by 1 base, with 7 bases between them. The CDR3 loop is CASSLGQVQETQYF. In DNA form, the CDR3 reads TGTGCCAGCAGCTTGGGGCAAGTCCAAGAGACCCAGTACTTC.

The chain is built from TRBV28 and TRBJ2-7; possibly TRBD1 for D (5 bases). Germline loops: CDR1 MDHEN, CDR2 SYDVKM. The length of the CDR3 is 12 residues. V was trimmed by 4 bases and J by 5 bases, leaving 9 bases between them. The CDR3 loop is CASSSMTDEQYF. CDR3 nucleotide sequence: TGTGCCAGCAGTTCGATGACAGACGAGCAGTACTTC.

The V gene is TRBV6-5, the J gene TRBJ1-4; D is unclear. The CDR3 spans 15 residues. Trimming cost V 0 bases and J 2 bases, with 7 bases left between them. The germline V gene encodes CDR1 MNHEY and CDR2 SVGAGI. DNA of the CDR3: TGTGCCAGCAGTTACTCAGGCAGGACTAATGAAAAACTGTTTTTT. Encoded protein: CASSYSGRTNEKLFF.

The CDR3 sequence is CAAHGTANQPQHF. In DNA form, the CDR3 reads TGTGCCGCCCATGGGACAGCGAATCAGCCCCAGCATTTT. The chain links TRBV19 to TRBJ1-5; 7 nucleotides agree with TRBD1. Germline V gene data show CDR1 as LNHDA and CDR2 as SQIVND (reference sequence). The trim removed 11 bases at V and 4 bases at J, leaving 8 bases unmatched. The CDR3 loop spans 13 amino acids.

For the CDR3, the DNA is TGTGCCAGCAGTTTTAGTGGGCTCCAGCCCCAGCATTTT. It codes for CASSFSGLQPQHF. The chain employs TRBV27 and TRBJ1-5; D ambiguous. The germline gives CDR1 MNHEY, CDR2 SMNVEV (reference sequence). The CDR3 contains 13 residues. With 3 bases removed from V and 7 bases from J, the gap between germline ends came to 10 bases.

The chain employs TRBV20-1 and TRBJ2-6; D is perhaps TRBD1 (5 bases). This CDR3 is built from 17 residues. Trimming stripped 3 bases from V and 0 bases from J, with 15 bases between. Germline V gene lookup returns CDR1 DFQATT and CDR2 SNEGSKA (reference sequence). As DNA, the CDR3 is TGCAGTGCTAGTGGATGGGGCGGAAGCTCTGGGGCCAACGTCCTGACTTTC. It translates to CSASGWGGSSGANVLTF.

This chain joins TRBV4-3 and TRBJ1-2, with 8 bases that match TRBD1. CDR1 LGHNA and CDR2 YSLEER come from the germline V gene. V lost 0 bases and J lost 7; bases outside the gene matches: 13. The CDR3 length is 17 residues. The CDR3 DNA follows: TGCGCCAGCAGCCAAGATCGGGCACAGGGGGGGGGAGGTGGCTACACCTTC. Translated: CASSQDRAQGGGGGYTF.

The chain carries TRBV11-2 and TRBJ2-7; weak D call: TRBD2 (6 bases). The germline gives CDR1 SGHAT, CDR2 FQNNGV. The length of the CDR3 is 15 residues. V shed 3 bases and J shed 2 bases, with 14 bases lying between them. This CDR3 is CASSFSPGDPYEQYF. CDR3 DNA sequence: TGTGCCAGCAGCTTCTCGCCGGGGGACCCCTACGAGCAGTACTTC.

The rearrangement uses TRBV23-1 and TRBJ1-1; the D gene is possibly TRBD1 (6 bases). TRBV23-1 is recorded as an ORF, its role being uncertain. The ends were cut back, 7 bases at V and 2 bases at J, with 11 bases in the middle. The CDR3 covers 13 residues. The CDR3 nucleotides read TGCGCCAGCAAGCGGGGGCGAAACACTGAAGCTTTCTTT. Its translation is CASKRGRNTEAFF.

The CDR3 loop reads CAIRSRDMNTEAFF. CDR3 nucleotides: TGTGCCATCAGAAGCAGGGACATGAACACTGAAGCTTTCTTT. The rearrangement joins TRBV10-3 to TRBJ1-1, with D perhaps matching TRBD1 (6 bases). This CDR3 region has 14 residues. V was trimmed by 6 bases and J by 0 bases, leaving 11 bases between them. Per germline, CDR1 ENHRY and CDR2 SYGVKD.

This chain uses TRBV6-2 or TRBV6-3 with TRBJ1-1; D gene ambiguous. V was clipped by 1 base and J by 1 base, with 4 bases between them. Germline V lookup: CDR1 MNHEY, CDR2 SVGEGT. CDR3 length equals 13 residues. CDR3 loop: CASSYFGNTEAFF. The CDR3 region has the DNA TGTGCCAGCAGTTACTTCGGGAACACTGAAGCTTTCTTT.

The rearrangement joins TRBV7-2 to TRBJ2-7, with D unclear. Germline assignment: CDR1 SGHTA and CDR2 FQGNSA. CDR3 length equals 14 residues. V gave up 5 bases and J gave up 4 bases, with 15 bases separating them. The CDR3 DNA follows: TGTGCCAGCAGCCCAGAGGCTCGAATTTACGAGCAGTACTTC. Protein product: CASSPEARIYEQYF.

The chain combines TRBV3-1 (or the pseudogene TRBV3-2) with TRBJ2-5, with D possibly matching TRBD2 (5 bases). Germline CDR1 is LGHDT and CDR2 is YNNKEL (reference sequence). There are 12 residues in the CDR3. Trimming removed 4 bases at V and 5 bases at J, with 8 bases between. This CDR3 reads CASSPRAETQYF. CDR3 DNA: TGTGCCAGCAGCCCGCGGGCGGAGACCCAGTACTTC.

The chain employs TRBV6-4 and TRBJ1-1; the D gene is possibly TRBD1 (5 bases). CDR3 length: 14 residues. V lost 3 bases to trimming and J lost 6 bases, with 14 bases between them. Germline CDR1 MRHNA, CDR2 SNTAGT. This chain's CDR3 is CASSEGGERAEAFF. The DNA for the CDR3 is TGTGCCAGCAGTGAGGGGGGGGAGCGGGCTGAAGCTTTCTTT.

This clone has a handful of counts. V and J are TRBV6-6 and TRBJ2-5, with D unclear. The germline V and J ends were trimmed by 5 bases and 4 bases, with 5 bases remaining between them. The CDR3 is 11 residues long. Germline CDR1 is MNHNY and CDR2 is SVGAGI (reference sequence). The CDR3 DNA sequence: TGTGCCAGCAGTGTTAGAGAGACCCAGTACTTC. Translated: CASSVRETQYF.

V is TRBV29-1 and J is TRBJ2-7, with D possibly being TRBD1 (6 bases). CDR1 and CDR2 (germline): SQVTM, ANQGSEA. The CDR3 consists of 10 residues. The V gene lost 6 bases and the J gene lost 7 bases, with 10 bases spanning the gap. For the CDR3, the DNA is TGCAGCGTCGCTGACAGGGAGCAGTACTTC. It is translated as CSVADREQYF.

This clone appeared once. V and J are TRBV19 and TRBJ2-7; TRBD2 aligns across 8 bases. Germline lookup yields CDR1 LNHDA and CDR2 SQIVND (reference sequence). After removal of 10 bases from V and 1 base from J, the junction contained 3 bases not matched to a gene. CDR3 length: 12 amino acids. The CDR3, as DNA: TGTGCCACCCGGGAGGGGTCCTACGAGCAGTACTTC. Protein sequence: CATREGSYEQYF.